These T cell receptor beta chains were read from a single sample in a study of Graves' ophthalmopathy and Graves' hyperthyroidism. TCRdb independently ran MiXCR on the multiplex PCR reads; one entry per CDR3 protein. Of about 370,000 distinct CDR3 sequences listed, approximately 20% are singletons. Sequencing was performed on peripheral blood. The receptors stem from a woman between 18 and 29 years old with Graves' ophthalmopathy. CDR3s include the opening cysteine and the closing phenylalanine or tryptophan. The order of the fields is clone size, V gene, J gene, D gene, CDR3 protein, CDR3 DNA. The D gene is left open where the match is weak. Where a row states a size, it is once, few, many or the class of an expanded clone; other rows omit it.

>many|TRBV6-1|TRBJ2-7|TRBD1
CASTTRDRGDEQYF
TGTGCCAGTACCACCCGGGACAGGGGTGACGAGCAGTACTTC
>many|TRBV7-8|TRBJ1-1|NA
CASSLRRANTEAFF
TGTGCCAGCAGCTTAAGAAGGGCGAACACTGAAGCTTTCTTT
>many|TRBV28|TRBJ2-7|NA
CAASGLYEQYF
TGTGCCGCGTCGGGACTCTACGAGCAGTACTTC
>many|TRBV29-1|TRBJ2-7|NA
CSVEGQSSYEQYF
TGCAGCGTTGAAGGGCAGAGCTCCTACGAGCAGTACTTC
>few|TRBV9|TRBJ2-7|NA
CASSRAPIYEQYF
TGTGCCAGCAGCCGGGCCCCAATCTACGAGCAGTACTTC
>NA|TRBV11-2|TRBJ2-5|NA
CASNNQGRETQHF
TGTGCCAGCAATAATCAGGGTCGAGAGACCCAGCACTTC
>many|TRBV28|TRBJ1-1|NA
CASSLRRNTEAFF
TGTGCCAGCAGTTTACGCAGGAACACTGAAGCTTTCTTT
>NA|TRBV18|TRBJ2-5|NA
CASSPAPMASYQETQYF
TGTGCCAGCTCACCGGCCCCGATGGCTTCGTACCAAGAGACCCAGTACTTC
>many|TRBV12-5|TRBJ1-3|TRBD1
CASGLVADRTGDSGNTIYF
TGTGCTAGTGGTTTGGTAGCCGATCGGACAGGAGACTCTGGAAACACCATATATTTT
>many|TRBV19|TRBJ2-2|NA
CASSILPGELFF
TGTGCCAGTAGTATTTTGCCCGGGGAGCTGTTTTTT
>many|TRBV12-3/TRBV12-4|TRBJ2-7|TRBD2
CASRPRLAGGEQYF
TGTGCCAGCAGGCCGAGACTAGCGGGAGGCGAGCAGTACTTC
>NA|TRBV28|TRBJ1-5|NA
CASSQHLQGGNQPQHF
TGTGCCAGCAGTCAACACCTACAGGGAGGTAATCAGCCCCAGCATTTT
>many|TRBV11-2|TRBJ2-5|TRBD1
CASSLEQGTQETQYF
TGTGCCAGCAGCTTAGAACAGGGGACCCAAGAGACCCAGTACTTC
>many|TRBV6-5|TRBJ1-6|NA
CASSYSPAPGGNSPLHF
TGTGCCAGCAGTTACTCCCCCGCTCCGGGTGGAAATTCACCCCTCCACTTT
>few|TRBV30|TRBJ2-6|NA
CAWSPLGLSGANVLTF
TGTGCCTGGAGTCCCTTAGGGCTCTCTGGGGCCAACGTCCTGACTTTC
>many|TRBV9|TRBJ1-2|NA
CASSAGVLYGYTF
TGTGCCAGCAGCGCAGGGGTCCTCTATGGCTACACCTTC
>many|TRBV19|TRBJ1-5|TRBD1
CASRYNRGLGQPQHF
TGTGCCAGTAGGTACAACAGGGGGCTTGGTCAGCCCCAGCATTTT
>many|TRBV6-5|TRBJ2-7|TRBD1
CASSYETGGYEQYF
TGTGCCAGCAGTTATGAGACAGGGGGCTACGAGCAGTACTTC
>many|TRBV7-3|TRBJ2-3|TRBD1
CASSRAGGRDTQYF
TGTGCCAGCAGCAGAGCAGGGGGTAGAGATACGCAGTATTTT
>many|TRBV6-5|TRBJ1-1|NA
CASSYSKTEAFF
TGTGCCAGCAGTTACTCGAAGACTGAAGCTTTCTTT
>many|TRBV12-3/TRBV12-4|TRBJ2-2|TRBD2
CGGPGRAIGELFF
TGCGGAGGGCCCGGGAGGGCGATCGGGGAGCTGTTTTTT
>many|TRBV27|TRBJ2-7|NA
CASTLFRDPREQYF
TGTGCCAGCACCCTCTTCCGGGACCCTAGGGAGCAGTACTTC
>NA|TRBV19|TRBJ1-5|TRBD1
CASRNLQGSNQPQHF
TGTGCCAGTAGGAACTTACAGGGGTCCAATCAGCCCCAGCATTTT
>many|TRBV28|TRBJ1-1|TRBD1
CASSLIGQGWPEAFF
TGTGCCAGCAGTTTAATCGGACAGGGGTGGCCTGAAGCTTTCTTT
>many|TRBV30|TRBJ1-3|TRBD1
CAWSRLDRGSSGNTIYF
TGTGCCTGGAGCCGTCTGGACAGGGGGTCCTCTGGAAACACCATATATTTT
>many|TRBV20-1|TRBJ1-2|TRBD1
CSAHQDRDWGYTF
TGCAGTGCTCACCAGGACAGGGATTGGGGCTACACCTTC
>NA|TRBV5-1|TRBJ1-1|NA
CASSRFPGMNTEAFF
TGCGCCAGCAGCAGATTCCCTGGGATGAACACTGAAGCTTTCTTT
>many|TRBV7-2|TRBJ2-6|TRBD1
CASSPRQGAGANVLTF
TGTGCCAGCAGCCCGAGACAGGGGGCTGGGGCCAACGTCCTGACTTTC
>many|TRBV28|TRBJ2-1|NA
CASSPIWDEQFF
TGTGCCAGCAGTCCAATATGGGATGAGCAGTTCTTC
>many|TRBV7-3|TRBJ2-5|TRBD2
CASSPLGGAETQYF
TGTGCCAGCAGCCCCCTCGGGGGGGCAGAGACCCAGTACTTC
>many|TRBV4-1|TRBJ2-2|NA
CASSQPTATNTGELFF
TGCGCCAGCAGCCAACCGACTGCTACGAACACCGGGGAGCTGTTTTTT
>many|TRBV4-1|TRBJ1-1|NA
CASSQEWEGGSFF
TGCGCCAGCAGCCAAGAATGGGAGGGGGGGTCTTTCTTT
>many|TRBV19|TRBJ1-5|NA
CASSIWGVNQPQHF
TGTGCCAGTAGTATATGGGGGGTCAATCAGCCCCAGCATTTT
>many|TRBV6-1|TRBJ2-7|TRBD1
CASSVDRGTGEQYF
TGTGCCAGCAGTGTGGACAGGGGCACGGGAGAGCAGTACTTC
>many|TRBV28|TRBJ2-5|TRBD1
CASSPPPNPGQGEVEKETQYF
TGTGCCAGCAGTCCCCCTCCTAATCCGGGACAGGGGGAGGTTGAGAAAGAGACCCAGTACTTC
>many|TRBV28|TRBJ1-1|TRBD1
CASSHDRGTMNTEAFF
TGTGCCAGCAGCCATGACAGGGGAACCATGAACACTGAAGCTTTCTTT
>many|TRBV4-2|TRBJ1-3|NA
CASKTGLETSTIYF
TGTGCCAGCAAAACAGGGTTGGAAACGTCAACCATATATTTT
>many|TRBV20-1|TRBJ2-7|NA
CSSGGTYEQYF
TGCAGTTCAGGAGGCACCTACGAGCAGTACTTC